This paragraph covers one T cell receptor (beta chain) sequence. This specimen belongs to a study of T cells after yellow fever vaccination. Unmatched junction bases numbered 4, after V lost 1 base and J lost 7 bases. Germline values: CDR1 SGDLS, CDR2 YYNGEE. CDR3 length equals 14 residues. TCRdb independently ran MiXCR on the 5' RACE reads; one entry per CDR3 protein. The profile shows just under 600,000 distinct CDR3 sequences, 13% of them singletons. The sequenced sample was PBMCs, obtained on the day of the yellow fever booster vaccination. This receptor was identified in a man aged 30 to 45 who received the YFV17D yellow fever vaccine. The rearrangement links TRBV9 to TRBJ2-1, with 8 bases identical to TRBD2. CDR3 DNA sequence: TGTGCCAGCAGCGTAAGCGGGAGTAGGAATGAGCAGTTCTTC. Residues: CASSVSGSRNEQFF.